This TCR beta chain comes out of a study of human T cells and chemical hapten exposure. Study-wide background: Minor volume differences among pooled libraries chiefly drove per-sample TCR yield variation.

Trimming removed 6 bases from V and 4 bases from J; junction bases left unmatched: 9. The CDR3 length is 13 residues. CDR1 GTSNPN and CDR2 SVGIG come from the germline V gene (reference sequence). The starting material, unfractionated whole blood, was used for total RNA extraction. This clonotype was observed a few times. Its specificity is not known. Study-wide findings and caveats: Those TCRs sitting above 1 in 1000 frequency stayed the same with DPC sensitization.

Separate cDNA molecules received unique molecular identifiers, which the library attached to them. In the original analysis: Sample TCR totals centred on a median of around 96,000, ranging about 20,000 to 690,600. TCRdb reprocessed the 5' RACE reads via MiXCR and lists one record per CDR3 protein. It is TCRdb's table, rather than the study itself, that gives the V and J calls and clone size. The sample has over 95,000 distinct CDR3 sequences; around a fifth are singletons. The chain recombines TRBV30 with TRBJ2-7; 7 nucleotides line up with TRBD1. This TCR came from a human donor in good health. The CDR3: CACPGQSSYEQYF. DNA of the CDR3: TGTGCCTGTCCGGGACAGAGTTCGTACGAGCAGTACTTC.